This T cell receptor beta chain came from a study of T-cell reconstitution after alpha-beta-depleted transplantation in children. There are 13 residues in the CDR3. Trimming stripped 5 bases from V and 13 bases from J, with 20 bases between. The sample holds a few counts of this clonotype. The library targeted TCRbeta and was prepared with unique molecular identifiers. TCRdb passed the PCR reads through MiXCR, listing each CDR3 protein once. The sample records some 390,000 distinct CDR3 sequences, over 20% being singletons. The rearrangement joins TRBV12-3 or TRBV12-4 to TRBJ1-2; tentatively, D is TRBD1 (6 bases). This clonotype originated in a human donor who donated a stem cell graft to a child with acute myeloid leukemia. The sequencing used PBMCs from the stem cell graft donor, collected from the stem cell graft. The CDR3: CASSPRRGEDCTF. DNA of the CDR3: TGTGCCAGCAGTCCTAGGAGGGGGGAGGACTGCACCTTC.